Given below is one TCR beta chain in context. The antigen remains unidentified. Possible read error: a much larger clone is one base away. The data are from a study of regulatory T cells in long-lasting Graves disease. Whole-study findings and limits: Newly diagnosed patients had higher TCR diversity than persistent Graves' patients did.

Time point of the sample: persistent/refractory GD, antithyroid drugs over 5 years with positive TRAb. From RNA extracted from PBMCs, the TCR library was made. Sequencing libraries for TCR beta were prepared with iRepertoire HTBI primers and Arm-PCR of CDR3 regions. A single record per CDR3 protein comes from TCRdb applying MiXCR to the multiplex PCR reads. Of a few hundred thousand distinct CDR3 sequences in the sample, 21% were seen once. The material sequenced was peripheral blood mononuclear cells (PBMCs), taken when the disease was refractory, from a patient treated with antithyroid drugs. The sequence came from a female donor with Graves disease.

The CDR3 sequence is CASSYLYGNVNTEAFF. CDR3 bases: TGTGCCAGCAGTTACCTATACGGGAACGTGAACACTGAAGCTTTCTTT. The V gene is TRBV6-2 or TRBV6-3, the J gene TRBJ1-1, with D unresolved. The CDR3 extends over 16 amino acids. CDR1 and CDR2 (germline): MNHEY, SVGEGT. V shed 2 bases and J shed 0 bases, with 13 bases lying between them.